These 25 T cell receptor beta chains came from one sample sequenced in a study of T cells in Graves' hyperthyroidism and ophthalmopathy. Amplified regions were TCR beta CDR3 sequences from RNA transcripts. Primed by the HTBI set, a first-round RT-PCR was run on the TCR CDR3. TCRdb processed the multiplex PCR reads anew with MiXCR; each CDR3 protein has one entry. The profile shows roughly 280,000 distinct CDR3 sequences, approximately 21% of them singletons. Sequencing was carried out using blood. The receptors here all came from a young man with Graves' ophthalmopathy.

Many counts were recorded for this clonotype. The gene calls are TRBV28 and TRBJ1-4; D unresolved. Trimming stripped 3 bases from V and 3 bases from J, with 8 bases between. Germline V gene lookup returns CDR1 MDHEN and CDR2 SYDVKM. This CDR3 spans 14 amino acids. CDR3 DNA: TGTGCCAGCAGTTTGCAGCCTCCTAATGAAAAACTGTTTTTT. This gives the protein CASSLQPPNEKLFF.

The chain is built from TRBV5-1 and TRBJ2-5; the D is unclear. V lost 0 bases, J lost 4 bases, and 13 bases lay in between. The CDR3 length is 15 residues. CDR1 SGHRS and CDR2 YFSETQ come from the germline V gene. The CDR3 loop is CASSLVVGSPETQYF. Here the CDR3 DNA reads TGCGCCAGCAGCTTGGTCGTTGGTAGCCCAGAGACCCAGTACTTC.

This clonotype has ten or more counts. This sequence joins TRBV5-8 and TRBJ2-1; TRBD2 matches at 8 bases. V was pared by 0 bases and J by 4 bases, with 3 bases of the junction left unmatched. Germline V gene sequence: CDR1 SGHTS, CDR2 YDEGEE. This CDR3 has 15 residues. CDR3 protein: CASSLGLAPYNEQFF. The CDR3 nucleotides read TGTGCCAGCAGCTTGGGACTAGCGCCTTACAATGAGCAGTTCTTC.

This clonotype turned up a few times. The CDR3 DNA sequence: TGTGCCAGCAGGTCCCCAGGGGCCGGAAACACCATATATTTT. It translates to CASRSPGAGNTIYF. The chain carries TRBV7-3 and TRBJ1-3; tentative D call: TRBD1 (6 bases). V was trimmed by 6 bases and J by 4 bases, leaving 13 bases between them. The CDR3 is 14 residues long. Germline lookup yields CDR1 SGHTA and CDR2 FQGTGA.

This CDR3 is CASSIAGVVADTQYF. Written as DNA, the CDR3 is TGTGCCAGCAGTATAGCGGGAGTGGTGGCAGATACGCAGTATTTT. The chain employs TRBV28 and TRBJ2-3; 9 positions agree with TRBD2. The CDR3 has 15 amino acids. Germline CDR1 is MDHEN and CDR2 is SYDVKM. V shed 5 bases, J shed 4 bases, and the junction held 7 bases outside the gene matches.

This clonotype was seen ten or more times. The CDR3 sequence is CASSQGLGTDTQYF. The CDR3 DNA reads as TGTGCCAGCAGTCAGGGACTAGGTACAGATACGCAGTATTTT. The chain has TRBV28 and TRBJ2-3; 8 bases fit TRBD2. Germline CDR1 MDHEN, CDR2 SYDVKM. The CDR3 has 14 residues. J gave up 3 bases and V 5 bases, and 4 bases lay outside the gene matches.

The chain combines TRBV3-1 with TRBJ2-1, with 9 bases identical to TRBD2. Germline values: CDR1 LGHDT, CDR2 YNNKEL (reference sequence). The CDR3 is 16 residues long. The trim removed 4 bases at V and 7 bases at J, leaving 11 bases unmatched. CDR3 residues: CASSPQGREGVNEQFF. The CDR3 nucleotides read TGTGCCAGCAGCCCTCAGGGGCGGGAGGGTGTAAATGAGCAGTTCTTC.

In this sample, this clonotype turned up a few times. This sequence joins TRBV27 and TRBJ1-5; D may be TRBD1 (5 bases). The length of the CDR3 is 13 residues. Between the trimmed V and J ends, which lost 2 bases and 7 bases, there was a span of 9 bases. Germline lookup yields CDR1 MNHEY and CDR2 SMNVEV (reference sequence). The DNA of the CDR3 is TGTGCCAGCAGTTTAAGGGGTACCCAGCCCCAGCATTTT. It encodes CASSLRGTQPQHF.

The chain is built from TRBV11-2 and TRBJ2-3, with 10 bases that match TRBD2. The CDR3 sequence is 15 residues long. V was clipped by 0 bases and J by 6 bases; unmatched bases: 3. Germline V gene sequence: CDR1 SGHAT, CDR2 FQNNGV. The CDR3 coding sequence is TGTGCCAGCAGCTTAGAATCTAGCGGGGGTGATACGCAGTATTTT. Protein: CASSLESSGGDTQYF.

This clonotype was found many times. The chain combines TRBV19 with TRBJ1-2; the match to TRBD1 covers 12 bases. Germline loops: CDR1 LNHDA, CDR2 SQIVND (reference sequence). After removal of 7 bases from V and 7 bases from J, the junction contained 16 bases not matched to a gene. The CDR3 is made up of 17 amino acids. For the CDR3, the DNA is TGTGCCAGTACCCCTACCGGGACAGGGGGCTCAGTTCGTGGCTACACCTTC. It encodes CASTPTGTGGSVRGYTF.

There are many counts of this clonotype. The chain's CDR3 is CASSLDGTGADTQYF. Written as DNA, the CDR3 is TGCGCCAGCAGCTTGGACGGGACCGGGGCAGATACGCAGTATTTT. The rearrangement uses TRBV5-1 and TRBJ2-3, with D perhaps matching TRBD1 or TRBD2 (5 bases each). CDR1 and CDR2 (germline): SGHRS, YFSETQ. Trimming stripped 0 bases from V and 4 bases from J, with 12 bases between. The CDR3 runs 15 residues. The full variable domain, its missing parts supplied by reference TRBV5-1 and TRBJ2-3, is KAGVTQTPRYLIKTRGQQVTLSCSPISGHRSVSWYQQTPGQGLQFLFEYFSETQRNKGNFPGRFSGRQFSNSRSEMNVSTLELGDSALYLCASSLDGTGADTQYFGPGTRLTVL.

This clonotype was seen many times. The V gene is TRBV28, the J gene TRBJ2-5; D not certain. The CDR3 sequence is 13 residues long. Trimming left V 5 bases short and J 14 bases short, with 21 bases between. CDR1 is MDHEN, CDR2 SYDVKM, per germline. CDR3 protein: CASSPPSRHVRYF. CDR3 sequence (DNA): TGTGCCAGCAGTCCCCCGTCAAGACACGTCCGCTACTTC.

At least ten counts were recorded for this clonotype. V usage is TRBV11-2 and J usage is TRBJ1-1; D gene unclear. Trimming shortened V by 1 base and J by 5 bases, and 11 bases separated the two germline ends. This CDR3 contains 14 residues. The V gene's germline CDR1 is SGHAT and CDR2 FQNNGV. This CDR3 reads CASSLADEGTEAFF. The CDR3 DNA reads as TGTGCCAGCAGCTTAGCGGACGAAGGGACTGAAGCTTTCTTT. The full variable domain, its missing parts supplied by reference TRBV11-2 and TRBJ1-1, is EAGVAQSPRYKIIEKRQSVAFWCNPISGHATLYWYQQILGQGPKLLIQFQNNGVVDDSQLPKDRFSAERLKGVDSTLKIQPAKLEDSAVYLCASSLADEGTEAFFGQGTRLTVV.

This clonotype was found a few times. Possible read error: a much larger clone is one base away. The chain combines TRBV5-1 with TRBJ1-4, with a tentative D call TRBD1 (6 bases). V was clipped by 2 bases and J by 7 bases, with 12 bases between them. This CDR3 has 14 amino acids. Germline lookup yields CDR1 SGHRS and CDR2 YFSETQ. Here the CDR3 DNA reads TGCGCCAGCAGCTTAGGAGGGGGTAGTGAAAAACTGTTTTTT. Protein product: CASSLGGGSEKLFF.

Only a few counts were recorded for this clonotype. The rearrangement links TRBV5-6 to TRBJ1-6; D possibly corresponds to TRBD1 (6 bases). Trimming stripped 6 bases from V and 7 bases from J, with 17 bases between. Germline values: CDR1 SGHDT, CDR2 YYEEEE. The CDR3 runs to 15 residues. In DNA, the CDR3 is TGTGCCAGCACCATCAGGGGAACTAAGAATTCACCCCTCCACTTT. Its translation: CASTIRGTKNSPLHF.

CDR3 in amino acids: CAIQSRDRVSSGANVLTF. CDR3 coding DNA: TGTGCCATCCAATCTCGGGACAGGGTCAGCTCTGGGGCCAACGTCCTGACTTTC. The chain links TRBV28 to TRBJ2-6; TRBD1 aligns across 9 bases. Trimming took 10 bases from V and 0 from J; bases not matched to a gene: 13. The CDR3 spans 18 residues. Germline V gene lookup returns CDR1 MDHEN and CDR2 SYDVKM.

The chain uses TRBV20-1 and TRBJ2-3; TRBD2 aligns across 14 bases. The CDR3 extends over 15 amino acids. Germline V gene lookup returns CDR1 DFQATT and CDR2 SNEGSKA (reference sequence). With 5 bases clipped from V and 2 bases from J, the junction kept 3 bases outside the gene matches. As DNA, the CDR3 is TGCAGTGCTGGGGGACTAGCGGGAGTCACAGATACGCAGTATTTT. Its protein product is CSAGGLAGVTDTQYF.

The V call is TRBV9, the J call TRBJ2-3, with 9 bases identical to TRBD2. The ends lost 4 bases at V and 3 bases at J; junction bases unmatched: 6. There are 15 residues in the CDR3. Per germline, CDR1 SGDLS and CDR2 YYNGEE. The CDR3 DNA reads TGTGCCAGCAGCCCGCGGGAGGGTGGAACAGATACGCAGTATTTT. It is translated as CASSPREGGTDTQYF.

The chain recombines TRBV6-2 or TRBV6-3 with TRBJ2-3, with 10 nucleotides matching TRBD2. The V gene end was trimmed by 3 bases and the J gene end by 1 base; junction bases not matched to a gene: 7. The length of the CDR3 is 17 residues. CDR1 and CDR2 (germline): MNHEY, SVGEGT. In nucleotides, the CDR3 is TGTGCCAGCAGTTATCCCTATCTAGCGGGGGGCACAGATACGCAGTATTTT. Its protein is CASSYPYLAGGTDTQYF.

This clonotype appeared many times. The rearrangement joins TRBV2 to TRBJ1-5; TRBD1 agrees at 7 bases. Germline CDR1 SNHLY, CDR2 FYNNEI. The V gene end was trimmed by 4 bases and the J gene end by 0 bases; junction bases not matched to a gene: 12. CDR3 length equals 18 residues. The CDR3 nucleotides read TGTGCCAGCAGTGCCAGGGGGGGGACATTTGATAGCAATCAGCCCCAGCATTTT. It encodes CASSARGGTFDSNQPQHF.

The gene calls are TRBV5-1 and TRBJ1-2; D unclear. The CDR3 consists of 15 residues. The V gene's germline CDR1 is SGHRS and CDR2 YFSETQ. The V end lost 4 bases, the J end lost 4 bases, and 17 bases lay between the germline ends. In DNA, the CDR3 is TGCGCCAGCAGCCCGCGGCCCGATTACGTCTATGGCTACACCTTC. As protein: CASSPRPDYVYGYTF.

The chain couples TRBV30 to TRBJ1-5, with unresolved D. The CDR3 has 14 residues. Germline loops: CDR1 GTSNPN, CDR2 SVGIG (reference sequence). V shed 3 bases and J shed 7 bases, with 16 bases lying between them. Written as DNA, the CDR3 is TGTGCCTGGAGGAAGGGTCCTCCGGGGCAGCCCCAGCATTTT. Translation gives CAWRKGPPGQPQHF. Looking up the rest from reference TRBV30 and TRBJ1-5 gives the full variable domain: SQTIHQWPATLVQPVGSPLSLECTVEGTSNPNLYWYRQAAGRGLQLLFYSVGIGQISSEVPQNLSASRPQDRQFILSSKKLLLSDSGFYLCAWRKGPPGQPQHFGDGTRLSIL.

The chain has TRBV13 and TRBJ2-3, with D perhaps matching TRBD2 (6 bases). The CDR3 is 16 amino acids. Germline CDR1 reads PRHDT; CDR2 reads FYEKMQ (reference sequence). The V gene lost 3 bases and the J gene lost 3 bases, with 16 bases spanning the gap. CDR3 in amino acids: CASSFGQGGGTDTQYF. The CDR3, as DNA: TGTGCCAGCAGCTTCGGGCAGGGCGGAGGGACAGATACGCAGTATTTT.

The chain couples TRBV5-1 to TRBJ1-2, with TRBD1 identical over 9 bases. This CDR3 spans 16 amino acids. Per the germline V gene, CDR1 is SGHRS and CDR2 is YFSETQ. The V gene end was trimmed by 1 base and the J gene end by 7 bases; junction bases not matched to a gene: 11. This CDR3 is CASSLNFGQGISGYTF. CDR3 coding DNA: TGCGCCAGCAGCTTGAATTTCGGACAGGGGATCTCTGGCTACACCTTC.

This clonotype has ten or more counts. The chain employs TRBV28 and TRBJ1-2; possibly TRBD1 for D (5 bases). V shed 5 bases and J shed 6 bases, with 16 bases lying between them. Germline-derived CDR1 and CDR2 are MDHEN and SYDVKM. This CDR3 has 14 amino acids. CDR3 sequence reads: CASSPPRGLHGYTF. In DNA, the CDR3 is TGTGCCAGCAGTCCCCCAAGGGGCTTGCATGGCTACACCTTC.